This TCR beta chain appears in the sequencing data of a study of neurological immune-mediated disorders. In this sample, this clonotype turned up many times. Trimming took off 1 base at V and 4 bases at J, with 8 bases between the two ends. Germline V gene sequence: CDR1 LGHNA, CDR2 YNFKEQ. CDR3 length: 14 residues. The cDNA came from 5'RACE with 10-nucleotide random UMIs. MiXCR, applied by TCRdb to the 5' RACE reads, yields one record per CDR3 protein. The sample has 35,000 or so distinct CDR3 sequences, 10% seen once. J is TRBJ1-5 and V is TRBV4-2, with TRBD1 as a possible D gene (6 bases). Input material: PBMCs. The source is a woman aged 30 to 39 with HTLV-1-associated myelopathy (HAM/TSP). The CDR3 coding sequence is TGTGCCAGCAGCCAAGCAGGGGAGAATCAGCCCCAGCATTTT. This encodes CASSQAGENQPQHF.